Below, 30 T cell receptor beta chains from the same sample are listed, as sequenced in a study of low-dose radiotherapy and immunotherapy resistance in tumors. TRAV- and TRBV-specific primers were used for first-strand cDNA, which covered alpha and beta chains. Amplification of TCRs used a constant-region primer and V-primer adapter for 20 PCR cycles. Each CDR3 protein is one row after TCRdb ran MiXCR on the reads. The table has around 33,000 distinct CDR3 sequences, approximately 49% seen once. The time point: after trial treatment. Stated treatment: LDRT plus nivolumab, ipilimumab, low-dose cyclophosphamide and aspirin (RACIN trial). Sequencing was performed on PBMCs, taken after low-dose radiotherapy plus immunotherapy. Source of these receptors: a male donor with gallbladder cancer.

The CDR3 reads CASSVTSGTDTQYF. In DNA form, the CDR3 reads TGTGCCAGCAGTGTTACTAGCGGCACAGATACGCAGTATTTT. The chain joins TRBV6-2 or TRBV6-3 to TRBJ2-3, with TRBD2 matching 7 bases. V lost 5 bases to trimming and J lost 1 base; unmatched junction nucleotides: 3. Per the germline V gene, CDR1 is MNHEY and CDR2 is SVGEGT. The length of the CDR3 is 14 residues.

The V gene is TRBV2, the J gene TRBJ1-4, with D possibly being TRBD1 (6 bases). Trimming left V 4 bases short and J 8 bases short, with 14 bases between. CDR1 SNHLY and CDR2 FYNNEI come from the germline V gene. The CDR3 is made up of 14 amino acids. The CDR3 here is CASSVWGANEKLFF. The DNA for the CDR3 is TGTGCCAGCAGTGTCTGGGGGGCGAACGAAAAACTGTTTTTT.

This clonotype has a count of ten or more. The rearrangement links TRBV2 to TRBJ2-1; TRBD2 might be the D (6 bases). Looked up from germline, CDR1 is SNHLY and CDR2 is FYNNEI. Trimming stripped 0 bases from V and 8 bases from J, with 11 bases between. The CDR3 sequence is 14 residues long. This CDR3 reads CASSEASGGDEQFF. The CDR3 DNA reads TGTGCCAGCAGTGAAGCTAGCGGAGGGGATGAGCAGTTCTTC.

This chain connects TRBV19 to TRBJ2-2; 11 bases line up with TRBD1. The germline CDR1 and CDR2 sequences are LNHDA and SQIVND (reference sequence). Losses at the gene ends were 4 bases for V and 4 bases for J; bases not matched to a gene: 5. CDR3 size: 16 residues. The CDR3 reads CASSSGQGAGTGELFF. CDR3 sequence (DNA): TGTGCCAGTAGTAGTGGACAGGGGGCAGGCACCGGGGAGCTGTTTTTT.

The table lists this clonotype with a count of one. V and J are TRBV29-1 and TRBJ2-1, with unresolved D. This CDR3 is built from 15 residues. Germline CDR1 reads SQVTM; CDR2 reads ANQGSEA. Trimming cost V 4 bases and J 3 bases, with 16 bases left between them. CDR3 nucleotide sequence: TGCAGCGTTGTCTTGTCACAGAAAGACTACAATGAGCAGTTCTTC. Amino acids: CSVVLSQKDYNEQFF.

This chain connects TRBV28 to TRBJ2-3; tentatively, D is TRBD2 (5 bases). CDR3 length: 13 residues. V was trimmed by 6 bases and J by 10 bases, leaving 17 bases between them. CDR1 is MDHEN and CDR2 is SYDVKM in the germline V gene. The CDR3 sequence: CASRAPRAEAQYF. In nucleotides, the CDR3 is TGTGCCAGCAGGGCCCCAAGGGCGGAGGCGCAGTATTTT.

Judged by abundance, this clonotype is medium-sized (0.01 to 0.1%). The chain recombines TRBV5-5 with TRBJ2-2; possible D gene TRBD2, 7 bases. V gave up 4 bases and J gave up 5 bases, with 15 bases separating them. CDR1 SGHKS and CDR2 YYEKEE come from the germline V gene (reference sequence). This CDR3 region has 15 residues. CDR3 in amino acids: CASSLEGGKTGELFF. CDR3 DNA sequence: TGTGCCAGCAGCCTCGAGGGGGGGAAGACCGGGGAGCTGTTTTTT.

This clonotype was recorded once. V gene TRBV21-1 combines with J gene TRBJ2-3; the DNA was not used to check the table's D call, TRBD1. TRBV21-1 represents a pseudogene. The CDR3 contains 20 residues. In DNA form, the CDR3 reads TGTGCCAGCAGCAAACTCTCGCCCCCTCTCGCGGGAGAGCCCACAGATACGCAGTATTTT. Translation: CASSKLSPPLAGEPTDTQYF.

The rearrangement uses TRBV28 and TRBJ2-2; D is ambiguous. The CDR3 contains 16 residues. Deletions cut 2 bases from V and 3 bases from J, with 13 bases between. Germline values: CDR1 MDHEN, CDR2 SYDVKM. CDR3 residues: CASSLESPIDTGELFF. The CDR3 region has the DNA TGTGCCAGCAGTTTAGAGAGTCCGATAGACACCGGGGAGCTGTTTTTT. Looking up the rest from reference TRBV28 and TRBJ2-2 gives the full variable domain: DVKVTQSSRYLVKRTGEKVFLECVQDMDHENMFWYRQDPGLGLRLIYFSYDVKMKEKGDIPEGYSVSREKKERFSLILESASTNQTSMYLCASSLESPIDTGELFFGEGSRLTVL.

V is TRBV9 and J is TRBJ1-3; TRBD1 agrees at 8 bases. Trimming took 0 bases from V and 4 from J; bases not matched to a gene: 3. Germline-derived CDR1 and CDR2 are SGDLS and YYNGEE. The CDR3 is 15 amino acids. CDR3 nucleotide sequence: TGTGCCAGCAGCGTAGAACAGGGGGACGGAAACACCATATATTTT. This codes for CASSVEQGDGNTIYF.

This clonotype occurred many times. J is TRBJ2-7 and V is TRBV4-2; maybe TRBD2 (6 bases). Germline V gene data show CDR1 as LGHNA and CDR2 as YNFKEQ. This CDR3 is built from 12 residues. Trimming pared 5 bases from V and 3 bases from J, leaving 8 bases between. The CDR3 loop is CASSGSGYEQYF. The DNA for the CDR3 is TGTGCCAGCAGCGGTAGCGGCTACGAGCAGTACTTC.

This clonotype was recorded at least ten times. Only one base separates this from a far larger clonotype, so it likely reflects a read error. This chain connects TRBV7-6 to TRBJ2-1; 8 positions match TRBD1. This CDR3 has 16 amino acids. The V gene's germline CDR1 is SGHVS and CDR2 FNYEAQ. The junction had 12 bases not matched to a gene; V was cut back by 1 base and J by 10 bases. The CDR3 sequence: CASSLVSGQGPYEQFF. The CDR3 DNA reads TGTGCCAGCAGCTTAGTATCAGGACAGGGTCCCTACGAGCAGTTCTTC.

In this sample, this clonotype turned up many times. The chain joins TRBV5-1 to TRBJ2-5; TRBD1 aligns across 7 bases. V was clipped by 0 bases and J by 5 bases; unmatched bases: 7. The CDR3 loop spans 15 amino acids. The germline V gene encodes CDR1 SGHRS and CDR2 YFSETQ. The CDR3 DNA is TGCGCCAGCAGCTTGGGAAGGGGGCTGGGGGAGACCCAGTACTTC. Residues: CASSLGRGLGETQYF.

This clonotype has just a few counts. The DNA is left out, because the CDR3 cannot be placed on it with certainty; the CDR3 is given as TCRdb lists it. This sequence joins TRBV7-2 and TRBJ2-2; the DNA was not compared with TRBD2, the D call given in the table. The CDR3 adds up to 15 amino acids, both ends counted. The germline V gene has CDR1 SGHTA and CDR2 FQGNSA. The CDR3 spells CASSRDYITGELFFF.

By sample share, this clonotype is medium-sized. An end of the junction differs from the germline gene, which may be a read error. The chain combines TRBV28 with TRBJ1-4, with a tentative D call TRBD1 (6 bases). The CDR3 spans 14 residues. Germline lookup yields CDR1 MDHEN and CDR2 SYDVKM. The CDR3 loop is CGSGGYTTNEKLFF. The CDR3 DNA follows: TGCGGGTCGGGGGGCTATACAACTAATGAAAAACTGTTTTTT.

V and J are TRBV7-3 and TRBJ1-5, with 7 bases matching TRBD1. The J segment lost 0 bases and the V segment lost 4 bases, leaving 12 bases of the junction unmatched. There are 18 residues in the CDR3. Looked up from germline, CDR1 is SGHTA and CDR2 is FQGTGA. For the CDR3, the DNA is TGTGCCAGCAGCTGCATTGACAGGGTCTCCTATAGCAATCAGCCCCAGCATTTT. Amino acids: CASSCIDRVSYSNQPQHF.

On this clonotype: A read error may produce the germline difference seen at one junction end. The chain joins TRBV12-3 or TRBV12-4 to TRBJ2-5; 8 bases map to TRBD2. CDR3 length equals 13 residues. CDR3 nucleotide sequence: TGTGCCAGCAATTTAGCGGGACGGCAGACCCAGTACTTC. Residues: CASNLAGRQTQYF.

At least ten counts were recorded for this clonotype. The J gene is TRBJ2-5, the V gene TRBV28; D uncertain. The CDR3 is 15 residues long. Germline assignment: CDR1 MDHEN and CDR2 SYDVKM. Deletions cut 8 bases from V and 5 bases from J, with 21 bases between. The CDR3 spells CASSLEGRMRETQYF. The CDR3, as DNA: TGTGCCAGCTCACTGGAAGGGCGGATGAGGGAGACCCAGTACTTC.

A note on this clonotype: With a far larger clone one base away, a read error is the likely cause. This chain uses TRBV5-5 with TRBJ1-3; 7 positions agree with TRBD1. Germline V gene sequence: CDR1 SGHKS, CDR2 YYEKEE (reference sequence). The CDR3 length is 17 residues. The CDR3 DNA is TGCGCCAGCGGCTTGGAGAAGACAGGGTCCTCTGGAAACACCATATATTTT. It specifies CASGLEKTGSSGNTIYF.

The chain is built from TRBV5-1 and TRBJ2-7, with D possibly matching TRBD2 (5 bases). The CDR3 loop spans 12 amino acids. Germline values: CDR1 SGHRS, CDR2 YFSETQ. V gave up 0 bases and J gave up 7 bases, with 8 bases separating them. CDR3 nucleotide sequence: TGCGCCAGCAGCTTGGGCTGGACTGAGCAGTACTTC. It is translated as CASSLGWTEQYF.

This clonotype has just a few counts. This CDR3 reads CASSASRGQAYGYTF. CDR3 sequence (DNA): TGTGCCAGCAGCGCGTCCAGGGGGCAGGCTTATGGCTACACCTTC. The V call is TRBV9, the J call TRBJ1-2; 8 nucleotides align to TRBD1. The CDR3 extends over 15 amino acids. J lost 5 bases, V lost 3 bases, and 9 bases had no gene match. The germline gives CDR1 SGDLS, CDR2 YYNGEE.

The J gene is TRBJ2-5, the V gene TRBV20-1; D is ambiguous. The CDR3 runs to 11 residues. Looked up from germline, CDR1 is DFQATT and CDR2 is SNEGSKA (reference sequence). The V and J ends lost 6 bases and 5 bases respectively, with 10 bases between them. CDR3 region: CSATLTETQYF. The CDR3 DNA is TGCAGTGCCACACTGACCGAGACCCAGTACTTC.

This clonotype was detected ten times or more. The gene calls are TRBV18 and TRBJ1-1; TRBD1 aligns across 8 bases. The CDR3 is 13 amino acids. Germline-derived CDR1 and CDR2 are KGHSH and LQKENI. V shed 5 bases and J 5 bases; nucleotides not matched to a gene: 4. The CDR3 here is CASSGQGRTEAFF. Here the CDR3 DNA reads TGTGCCAGCTCAGGACAGGGAAGGACTGAAGCTTTCTTT.

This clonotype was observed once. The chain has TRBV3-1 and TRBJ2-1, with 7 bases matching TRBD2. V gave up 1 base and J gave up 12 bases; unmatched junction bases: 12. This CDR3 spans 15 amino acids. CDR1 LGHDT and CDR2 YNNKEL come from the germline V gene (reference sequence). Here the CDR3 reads CASSQGLTGGSGQFF. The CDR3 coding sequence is TGTGCCAGCAGCCAAGGGCTCACTGGCGGGAGTGGGCAGTTCTTC.

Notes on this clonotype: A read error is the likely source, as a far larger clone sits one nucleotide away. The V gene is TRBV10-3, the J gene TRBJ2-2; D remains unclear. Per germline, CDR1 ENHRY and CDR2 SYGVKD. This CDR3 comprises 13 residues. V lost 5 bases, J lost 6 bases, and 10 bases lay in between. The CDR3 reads CAISSQSSGELFF. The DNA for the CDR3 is TGTGCCATCAGTTCGCAGTCTTCCGGGGAGCTGTTTTTT.

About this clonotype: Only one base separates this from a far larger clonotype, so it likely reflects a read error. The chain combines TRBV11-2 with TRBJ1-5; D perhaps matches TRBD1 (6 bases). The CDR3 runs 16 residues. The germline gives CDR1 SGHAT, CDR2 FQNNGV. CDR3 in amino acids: CASSLVGHVSNQHQHF. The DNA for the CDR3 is TGTGCCAGCAGCTTAGTGGGACACGTAAGCAATCAGCACCAGCATTTT.

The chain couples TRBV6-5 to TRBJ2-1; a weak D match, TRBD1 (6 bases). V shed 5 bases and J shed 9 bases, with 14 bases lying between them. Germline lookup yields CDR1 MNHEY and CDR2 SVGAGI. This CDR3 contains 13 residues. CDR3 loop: CASSAGTSPEQFF. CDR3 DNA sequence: TGTGCCAGCAGTGCCGGGACATCCCCTGAGCAGTTCTTC.

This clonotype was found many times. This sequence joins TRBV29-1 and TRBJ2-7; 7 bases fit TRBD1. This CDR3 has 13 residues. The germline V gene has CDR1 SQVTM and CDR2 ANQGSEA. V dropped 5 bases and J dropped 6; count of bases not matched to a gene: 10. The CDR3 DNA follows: TGCAGCGTTTCCACAGGGGTGGATAGCGAGCAGTACTTC. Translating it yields CSVSTGVDSEQYF.

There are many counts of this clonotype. The CDR3 here is CARTSGGADEQFF. The CDR3 region has the DNA TGTGCCAGGACTAGCGGGGGGGCAGATGAGCAGTTCTTC. V is TRBV27 and J is TRBJ2-1; TRBD2 agrees at 14 bases. V shed 9 bases, J shed 8 bases, and the junction held 3 bases outside the gene matches. Germline V lookup: CDR1 MNHEY, CDR2 SMNVEV (reference sequence). The CDR3 covers 13 residues.

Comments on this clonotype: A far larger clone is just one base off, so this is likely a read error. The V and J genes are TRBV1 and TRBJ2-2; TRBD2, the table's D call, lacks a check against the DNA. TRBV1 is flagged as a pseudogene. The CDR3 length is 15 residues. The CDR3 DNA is TGCGTCAGCAGCCAAGAGGTAGAGGGTCACGGGGAGCTGTTTTTT. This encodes CVSSQEVEGHGELFF.